This passage covers 10 T cell receptor beta chains from one sample sequenced in a study of low-dose radiotherapy and immunotherapy resistance in tumors. Alpha- and beta-chain coverage of first-strand cDNA came from TRAV- and TRBV-specific primers. Using a constant-region primer together with a V-primer adapter, TCRs were subjected to roughly 20 PCR cycles of amplification. Each CDR3 protein gets one entry after TCRdb re-called the reads with MiXCR. The sample holds around 10,000 distinct CDR3 sequences, approximately 60% seen once. These receptors were taken from a human donor with advanced metastatic prostate, ovarian, gallbladder or colorectal cancer (not recorded which). This table probably holds off-target reads from a library built for another chain.

This clonotype has just a few counts. The rearrangement links TRBV23-1 to TRBJ2-1, with 10 bases lining up with TRBD2. TRBV23-1 is treated as an ORF (open reading frame) with a function not yet certain. V lost 3 bases and J lost 5; bases outside the gene matches: 19. This CDR3 contains 20 residues. The CDR3 here is CASSHPPGSGRAICDNEQFF. CDR3 nucleotide sequence: TGCGCCAGCAGTCACCCCCCAGGCAGCGGGAGGGCCATCTGCGACAATGAGCAGTTCTTC.

This clonotype has only a few counts. The genes are TRBV19 and TRBJ1-2, with no clear D. The V end lost 5 bases, the J end lost 6 bases, and 10 bases lay between the germline ends. CDR1 and CDR2 from the germline V gene are LNHDA and SQIVND (reference sequence). This CDR3 is 12 amino acids long. The chain's CDR3 is CASSVGRNGYTF. CDR3 sequence (DNA): TGTGCCAGTAGTGTCGGGAGGAATGGCTACACCTTC.

This clonotype was seen only a few times. This chain uses TRBV7-1 with TRBJ2-5, with 14 bases aligning to TRBD2. TRBV7-1 is known as an ORF, though its function is uncertain. The CDR3 sequence is 16 residues long. The J segment lost 2 bases and the V segment lost 5 bases, leaving 4 bases of the junction unmatched. The CDR3 DNA reads TGTGCCAGCAGCCTTCGACTAGCGGGAGGGCAAGAGACCCAGTACTTC. It codes for CASSLRLAGGQETQYF.

V gene TRBV6-1 combines with J gene TRBJ1-1, with unresolved D. The CDR3 runs 14 residues. The V end was cut by 2 bases, the J end by 2 bases, with 9 bases between. The V gene's germline CDR1 is MNHNS and CDR2 SASEGT. CDR3 in DNA: TGTGCCAGCAGTGAAACACTACCCAACACTGAAGCTTTCTTT. Residues: CASSETLPNTEAFF.

This sequence joins TRBV7-2 and TRBJ1-1, with 9 bases aligning to TRBD1. CDR1 SGHTA and CDR2 FQGNSA come from the germline V gene. Trimming took 4 bases from V and 5 from J; bases not matched to a gene: 8. This CDR3 is built from 15 residues. The CDR3 bases are TGTGCCAGCAGCTCTCTTGGACAGGGGAGGACTGAAGCTTTCTTT. Protein sequence: CASSSLGQGRTEAFF.

This CDR3 reads CASSAGTAGEQYF. The CDR3 nucleotides are TGTGCCAGCTCCGCCGGGACAGCGGGCGAGCAGTACTTC. This chain uses TRBV18 with TRBJ2-7, with D perhaps matching TRBD1 (7 bases). Germline V gives CDR1 KGHSH, CDR2 LQKENI. V was trimmed by 6 bases and J by 6 bases, leaving 15 bases between them. The CDR3 sequence is 13 residues long.

This clonotype has more than one count but fewer than ten. The chain links TRBV2 to TRBJ2-1; perhaps TRBD2 as D (5 bases). Per germline, CDR1 SNHLY and CDR2 FYNNEI. This CDR3 spans 15 amino acids. V was clipped by 6 bases and J by 7 bases, with 19 bases between them. In nucleotides, the CDR3 is TGTGCCAGCAGCGGTAGGACTCGAACTGGAAATGAGCAGTTCTTC. This gives the protein CASSGRTRTGNEQFF.

The chain has TRBV9 and TRBJ2-2, with TRBD2 identical over 7 bases. Per germline, CDR1 SGDLS and CDR2 YYNGEE. This CDR3 has 15 residues. The ends lost 2 bases at V and 2 bases at J; junction bases unmatched: 3. The CDR3 DNA is TGTGCCAGCAGCGTCGGGACTATCAACACCGGGGAGCTGTTTTTT. Amino acid sequence: CASSVGTINTGELFF.

The chain couples TRBV5-6 to TRBJ2-7, with TRBD2 matching over 8 bases. Germline V gene lookup returns CDR1 SGHDT and CDR2 YYEEEE. Trimming took 4 bases from V and 3 from J; bases not matched to a gene: 9. CDR3 length: 15 amino acids. CDR3 in amino acids: CASSSAGRGVYEQYF. The CDR3 DNA is TGTGCCAGCAGCAGCGCCGGGAGGGGAGTCTACGAGCAGTACTTC.

This rearrangement joins TRBV5-5 to TRBJ2-1; 9 bases are shared with TRBD2. Germline V CDR1 and CDR2: SGHKS, YYEKEE (reference sequence). V was pared by 2 bases and J by 8 bases, with 8 bases of the junction left unmatched. CDR3 length: 15 amino acids. CDR3 DNA: TGTGCCAGCAGCTTTGGCGGGGGGGCCGTCGATGAGCAGTTCTTC. Translation: CASSFGGGAVDEQFF.